This TCR beta chain was recorded in a study of CD8+ T cells in alopecia areata. This CDR3 has 14 residues. V dropped 6 bases and J dropped 4 bases, with 15 bases sitting between them. CDR1 is MGHDK, CDR2 SYGVNS, per germline. RNA was isolated and reverse transcribed to cDNA, the sequencing template. The repertoire was sequenced with immunoSEQ multiplex PCR; TCRdb's copy has only in-frame clones and lacks some. The data hold under 250,000 clones, with more than 45% observed a single time. Study outcomes and limitations: Tofacitinib did not eliminate many expanded lesional clones from scalp or blood. As there was one nonresponder, how baseline CD8+ expansion relates to response remains uncertain.

On this clone itself: Antigen: not known.

Treatment in this sample: oral pan-JAK inhibitor, 5-10 mg twice daily. From alopecia areata patients, lesional scalp punch biopsies and peripheral blood were collected. The sample consisted of CD4+ T cells sorted from blood, taken at week 4, from a patient treated with tofacitinib. V is TRBV25-1 and J is TRBJ2-5, with D perhaps TRBD1 or TRBD2 (7 bases each). This receptor was identified in a human donor with alopecia areata. The CDR3 DNA reads as TGTGCCAGCAGGGAACAGGGGAGGGGAGAGACCCAGTACTTC. Protein product: CASREQGRGETQYF.